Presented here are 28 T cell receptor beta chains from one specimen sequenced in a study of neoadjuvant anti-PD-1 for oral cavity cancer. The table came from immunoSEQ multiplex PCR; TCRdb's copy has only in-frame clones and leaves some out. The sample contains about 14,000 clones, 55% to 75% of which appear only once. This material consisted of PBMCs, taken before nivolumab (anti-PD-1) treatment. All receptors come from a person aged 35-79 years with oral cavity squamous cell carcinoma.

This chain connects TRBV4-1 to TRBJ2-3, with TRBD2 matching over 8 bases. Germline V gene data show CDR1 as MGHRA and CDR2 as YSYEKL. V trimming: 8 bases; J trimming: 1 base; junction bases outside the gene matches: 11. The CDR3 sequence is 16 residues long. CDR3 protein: CASHLAGSARTDTQYF. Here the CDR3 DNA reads TGCGCCAGCCATCTAGCGGGCTCGGCCCGCACAGATACGCAGTATTTT.

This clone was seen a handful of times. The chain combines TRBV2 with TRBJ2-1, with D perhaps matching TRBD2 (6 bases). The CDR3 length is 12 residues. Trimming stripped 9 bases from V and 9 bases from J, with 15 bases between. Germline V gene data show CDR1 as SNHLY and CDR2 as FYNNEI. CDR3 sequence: CASRDSPPEQFF. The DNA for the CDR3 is TGTGCCAGTCGGGACTCCCCCCCTGAGCAGTTCTTC.

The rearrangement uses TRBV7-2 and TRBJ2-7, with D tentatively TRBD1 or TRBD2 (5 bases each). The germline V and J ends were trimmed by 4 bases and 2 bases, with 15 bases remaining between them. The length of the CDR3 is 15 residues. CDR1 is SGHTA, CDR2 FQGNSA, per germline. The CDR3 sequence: CASSYLPQGPYEQYF. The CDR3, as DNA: TGTGCCAGCAGCTACCTCCCCCAGGGACCCTACGAGCAGTACTTC.

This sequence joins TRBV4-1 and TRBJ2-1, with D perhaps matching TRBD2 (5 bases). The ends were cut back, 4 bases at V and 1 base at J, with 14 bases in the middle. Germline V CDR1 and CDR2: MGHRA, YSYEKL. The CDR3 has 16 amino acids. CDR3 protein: CASSPVGRGSYNEQFF. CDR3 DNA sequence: TGCGCCAGCAGCCCTGTGGGCCGGGGATCCTACAATGAGCAGTTCTTC.

The CDR3 DNA is TGTGCTAGTGGCCACCACACCGGGGAGCTGTTTTTT. It codes for CASGHHTGELFF. This chain uses TRBV12-5 with TRBJ2-2, with D hard to call. From germline, CDR1 is LGHNT and CDR2 FRNRAP. The V end lost 6 bases, the J end lost 3 bases, and 5 bases lay between the germline ends. CDR3 length: 12 amino acids.

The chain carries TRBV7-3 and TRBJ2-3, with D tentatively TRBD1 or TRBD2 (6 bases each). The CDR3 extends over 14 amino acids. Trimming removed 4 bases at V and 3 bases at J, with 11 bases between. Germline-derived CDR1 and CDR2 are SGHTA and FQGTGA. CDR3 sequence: CASSYRAGTDTQYF. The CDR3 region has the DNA TGTGCCAGCAGCTACAGGGCGGGGACAGATACGCAGTATTTT.

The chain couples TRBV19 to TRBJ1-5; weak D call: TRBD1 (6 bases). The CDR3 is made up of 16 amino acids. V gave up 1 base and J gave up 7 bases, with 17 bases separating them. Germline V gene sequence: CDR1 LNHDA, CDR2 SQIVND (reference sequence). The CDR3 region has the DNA TGTGCCAGTAGTATAGGGAGAGGGGGGCCATCCCAGCCCCAGCATTTT. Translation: CASSIGRGGPSQPQHF.

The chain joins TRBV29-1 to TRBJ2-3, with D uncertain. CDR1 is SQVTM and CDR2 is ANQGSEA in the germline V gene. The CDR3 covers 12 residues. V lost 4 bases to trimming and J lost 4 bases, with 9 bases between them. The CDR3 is CSVVGVADTQYF. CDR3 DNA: TGCAGCGTTGTTGGGGTTGCAGATACGCAGTATTTT.

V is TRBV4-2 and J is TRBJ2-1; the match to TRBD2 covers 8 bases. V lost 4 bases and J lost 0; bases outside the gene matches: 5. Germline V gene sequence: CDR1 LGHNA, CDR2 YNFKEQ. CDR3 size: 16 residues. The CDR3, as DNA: TGTGCCAGCAGCCTTGCGGGGGGAAGCTCCTACAATGAGCAGTTCTTC. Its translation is CASSLAGGSSYNEQFF.

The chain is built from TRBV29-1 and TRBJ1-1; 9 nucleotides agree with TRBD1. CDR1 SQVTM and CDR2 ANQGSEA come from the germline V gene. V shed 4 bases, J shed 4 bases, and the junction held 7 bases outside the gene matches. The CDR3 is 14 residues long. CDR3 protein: CSVVPGQGVTEAFF. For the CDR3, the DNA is TGCAGCGTTGTCCCGGGACAGGGAGTCACTGAAGCTTTCTTT.

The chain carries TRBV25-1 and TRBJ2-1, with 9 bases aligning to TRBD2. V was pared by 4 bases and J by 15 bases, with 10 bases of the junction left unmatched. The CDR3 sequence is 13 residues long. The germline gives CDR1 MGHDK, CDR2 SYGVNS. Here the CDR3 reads CASSVPGGGGVFF. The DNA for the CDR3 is TGTGCCAGCAGTGTACCCGGCGGGGGGGGAGTGTTCTTC. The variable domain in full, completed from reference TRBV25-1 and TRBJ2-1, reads EADIYQTPRYLVIGTGKKITLECSQTMGHDKMYWYQQDPGMELHLIHYSYGVNSTEKGDLSSESTVSRIRTEHFPLTLESARPSHTSQYLCASSVPGGGGVFFGPGTRLTVL.

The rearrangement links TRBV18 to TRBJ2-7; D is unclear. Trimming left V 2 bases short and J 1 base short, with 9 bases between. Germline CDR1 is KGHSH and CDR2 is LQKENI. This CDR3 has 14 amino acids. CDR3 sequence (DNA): TGTGCCAGCTCACCAGACGGCTTTTCCTACGAGCAGTACTTC. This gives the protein CASSPDGFSYEQYF.

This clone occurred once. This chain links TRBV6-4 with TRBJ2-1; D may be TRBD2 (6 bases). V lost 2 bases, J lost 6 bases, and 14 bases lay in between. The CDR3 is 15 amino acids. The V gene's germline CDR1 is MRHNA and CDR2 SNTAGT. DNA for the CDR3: TGTGCCAGCAGTGACGAGACTAGTGGCCCCAATGAGCAGTTCTTC. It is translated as CASSDETSGPNEQFF.

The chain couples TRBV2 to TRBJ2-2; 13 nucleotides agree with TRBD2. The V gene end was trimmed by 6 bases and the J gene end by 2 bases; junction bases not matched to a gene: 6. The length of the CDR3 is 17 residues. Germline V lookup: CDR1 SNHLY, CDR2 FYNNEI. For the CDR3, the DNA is TGTGCCAGCAGCGGGACTAGCGGGATGTTCAACACCGGGGAGCTGTTTTTT. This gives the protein CASSGTSGMFNTGELFF.

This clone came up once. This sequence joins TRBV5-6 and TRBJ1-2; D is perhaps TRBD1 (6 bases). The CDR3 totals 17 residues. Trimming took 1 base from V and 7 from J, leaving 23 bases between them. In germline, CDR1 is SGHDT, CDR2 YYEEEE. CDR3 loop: CASSLLGWGRGFGGYTF. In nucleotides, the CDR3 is TGTGCCAGCAGCTTGCTGGGTTGGGGGCGTGGATTTGGTGGCTACACCTTC.

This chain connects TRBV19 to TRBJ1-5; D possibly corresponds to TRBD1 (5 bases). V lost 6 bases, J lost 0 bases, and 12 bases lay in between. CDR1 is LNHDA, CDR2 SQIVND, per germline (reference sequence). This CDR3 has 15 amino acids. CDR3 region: CASSDRQYSNQPQHF. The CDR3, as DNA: TGTGCCAGTAGCGACAGACAGTATAGCAATCAGCCCCAGCATTTT.

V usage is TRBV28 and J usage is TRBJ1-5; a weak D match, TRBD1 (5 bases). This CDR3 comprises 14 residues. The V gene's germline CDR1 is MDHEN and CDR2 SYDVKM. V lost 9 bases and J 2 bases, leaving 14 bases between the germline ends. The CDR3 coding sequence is TGTGCCAGTATTTTGGGGACCGGCAATCAGCCCCAGCATTTT. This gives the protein CASILGTGNQPQHF.

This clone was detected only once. The CDR3 region is CAISESTVVKPQHF. In DNA, the CDR3 is TGTGCCATCAGTGAGTCGACAGTCGTTAAACCCCAGCATTTT. The chain has TRBV10-3 and TRBJ1-5; TRBD1 is a possible D gene (5 bases). This CDR3 region has 14 residues. Trimming shortened V by 0 bases and J by 10 bases, and 13 bases separated the two germline ends. Germline V CDR1 and CDR2: ENHRY, SYGVKD.

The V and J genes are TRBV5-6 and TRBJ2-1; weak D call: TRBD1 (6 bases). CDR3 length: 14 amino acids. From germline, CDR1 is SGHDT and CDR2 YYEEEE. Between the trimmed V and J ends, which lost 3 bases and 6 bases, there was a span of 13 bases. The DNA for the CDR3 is TGTGCCAGCAGCTACTTGACAGGAGTCAATGAGCAGTTCTTC. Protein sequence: CASSYLTGVNEQFF.

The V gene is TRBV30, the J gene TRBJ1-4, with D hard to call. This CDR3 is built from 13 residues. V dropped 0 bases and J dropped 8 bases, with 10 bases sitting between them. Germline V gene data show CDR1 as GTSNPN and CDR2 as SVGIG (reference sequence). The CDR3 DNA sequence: TGTGCCTGGAGTGTTGGCAGCTGGGAAAAACTGTTTTTT. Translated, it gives CAWSVGSWEKLFF.

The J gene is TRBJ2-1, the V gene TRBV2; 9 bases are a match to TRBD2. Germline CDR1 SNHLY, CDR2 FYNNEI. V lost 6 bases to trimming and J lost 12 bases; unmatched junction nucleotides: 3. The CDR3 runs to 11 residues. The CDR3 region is CASSVAGVQFF. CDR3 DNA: TGTGCCAGCAGCGTAGCGGGGGTGCAGTTCTTC.

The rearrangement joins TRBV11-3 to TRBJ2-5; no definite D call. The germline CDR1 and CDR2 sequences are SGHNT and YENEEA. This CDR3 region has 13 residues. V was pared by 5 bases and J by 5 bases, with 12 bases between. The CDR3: CASSPPFSETQYF. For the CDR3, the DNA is TGTGCCAGCAGCCCGCCGTTCTCTGAGACCCAGTACTTC. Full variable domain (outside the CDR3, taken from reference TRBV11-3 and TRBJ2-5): EAGVVQSPRYKIIEKKQPVAFWCNPISGHNTLYWYLQNLGQGPELLIRYENEEAVDDSQLPKDRFSAERLKGVDSTLKIQPAELGDSAVYLCASSPPFSETQYFGPGTRLLVL.

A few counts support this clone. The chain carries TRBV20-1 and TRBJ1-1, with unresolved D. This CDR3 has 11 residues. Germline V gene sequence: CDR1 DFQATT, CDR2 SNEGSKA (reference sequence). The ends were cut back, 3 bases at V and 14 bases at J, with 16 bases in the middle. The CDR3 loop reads CSARELGESFF. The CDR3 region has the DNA TGCAGTGCTAGGGAACTGGGAGAAAGCTTCTTT.

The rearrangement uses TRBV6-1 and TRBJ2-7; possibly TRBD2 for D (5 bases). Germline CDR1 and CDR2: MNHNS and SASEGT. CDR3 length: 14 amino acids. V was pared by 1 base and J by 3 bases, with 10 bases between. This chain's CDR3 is CASSEGPGNYEQYF. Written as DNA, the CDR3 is TGTGCCAGCAGTGAAGGGCCGGGGAACTACGAGCAGTACTTC.

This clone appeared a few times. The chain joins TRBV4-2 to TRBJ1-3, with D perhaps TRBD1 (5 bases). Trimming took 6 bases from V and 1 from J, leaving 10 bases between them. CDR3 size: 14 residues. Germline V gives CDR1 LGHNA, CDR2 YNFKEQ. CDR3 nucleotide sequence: TGTGCCAGCAGACTAGGGGCATCTGGAAACACCATATATTTT. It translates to CASRLGASGNTIYF.

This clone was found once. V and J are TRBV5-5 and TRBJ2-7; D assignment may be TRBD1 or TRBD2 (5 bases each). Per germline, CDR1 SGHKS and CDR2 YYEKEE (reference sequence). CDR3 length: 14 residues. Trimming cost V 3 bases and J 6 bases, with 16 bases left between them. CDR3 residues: CASSSGGQTVEQYF. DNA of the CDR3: TGTGCCAGCAGCTCAGGAGGACAAACGGTCGAGCAGTACTTC.

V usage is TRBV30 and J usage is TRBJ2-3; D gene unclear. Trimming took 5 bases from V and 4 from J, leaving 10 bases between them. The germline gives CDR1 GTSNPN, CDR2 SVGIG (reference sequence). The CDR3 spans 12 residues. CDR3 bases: TGTGCCTGGTCCCGAGCCCCAGATACGCAGTATTTT. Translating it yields CAWSRAPDTQYF. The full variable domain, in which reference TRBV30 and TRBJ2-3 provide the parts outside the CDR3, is SQTIHQWPATLVQPVGSPLSLECTVEGTSNPNLYWYRQAAGRGLQLLFYSVGIGQISSEVPQNLSASRPQDRQFILSSKKLLLSDSGFYLCAWSRAPDTQYFGPGTRLTVL.

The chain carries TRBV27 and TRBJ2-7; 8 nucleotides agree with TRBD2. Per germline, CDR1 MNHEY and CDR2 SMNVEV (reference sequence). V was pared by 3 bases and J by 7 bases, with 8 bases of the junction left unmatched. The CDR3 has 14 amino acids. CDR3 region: CASSFGGRLKEQYF. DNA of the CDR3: TGTGCCAGCAGTTTTGGCGGGAGGTTGAAAGAGCAGTACTTC.